Presented here are 24 T cell receptor beta chains from one specimen sequenced in a study of shared clonotypes between healthy human individuals (TCRdb year 2020). Library preparation was by the immunoSEQ multiplex PCR assay. TCRdb mirrors the immuneACCESS table, restricted to in-frame sequences. Some clones are absent from its copies; in checked studies, under half trace to an unresolved V gene, and the reason for the others is unknown. Across this sample there are about 1 million clones, with 75% to 80% seen only once. The ten largest clones take up 0.52% of the sample. Sequencing was done on a sample of memory CD4+ T cells from PBMCs. The cell subset or site label of this sample denotes: CD45RA-negative fraction. The receptors come from a man younger than 30 in good health. Some clones in this sample may be carry-over from other donors' samples.

V is TRBV7-9 and J is TRBJ2-5; maybe TRBD2 (7 bases). Germline loops: CDR1 SEHNR, CDR2 FQNEAQ (reference sequence). The CDR3 loop spans 18 amino acids. V was pared by 3 bases and J by 4 bases, with 24 bases between. The CDR3 sequence is CASSFWGASGPRGETQYF. DNA of the CDR3: TGTGCCAGCAGCTTCTGGGGGGCTAGCGGCCCCCGGGGAGAGACCCAGTACTTC.

This chain uses TRBV2 with TRBJ1-5; the D gene is possibly TRBD1 (5 bases). Germline CDR1 SNHLY, CDR2 FYNNEI. The germline V and J ends were trimmed by 5 bases and 9 bases, with 20 bases remaining between them. The CDR3 runs to 15 residues. In DNA, the CDR3 is TGTGCCAGCAGTTTCGCTGGTACAGGCAATACGCCCCAGCATTTT. Translation: CASSFAGTGNTPQHF.

This chain joins TRBV7-8 and TRBJ2-1, with 12 bases aligning to TRBD2. This CDR3 region has 17 residues. Per the germline V gene, CDR1 is SGHVS and CDR2 is FQNEAQ. The junction had 12 bases not matched to a gene; V was cut back by 5 bases and J by 7 bases. CDR3 coding DNA: TGTGCCAGCAGCCGCCCGGTTCGCGGACTAGCGGGAAATGAGCAGTTCTTC. Its translation: CASSRPVRGLAGNEQFF.

This chain joins TRBV7-8 and TRBJ1-3, with a tentative D call TRBD1 (5 bases). This CDR3 is built from 16 residues. Trimming left V 1 base short and J 1 base short, with 11 bases between. The V gene's germline CDR1 is SGHVS and CDR2 FQNEAQ. CDR3 loop: CASSLVGTRSGNTIYF. In nucleotides, the CDR3 is TGTGCCAGCAGCTTAGTGGGGACCAGATCTGGAAACACCATATATTTT.

The chain employs TRBV5-1 and TRBJ1-1; 7 bases are a match to TRBD1. The CDR3 runs 16 residues. Germline-derived CDR1 and CDR2 are SGHRS and YFSETQ. V lost 0 bases, J lost 5 bases, and 10 bases stayed unmatched. The CDR3 DNA follows: TGCGCCAGCAGCTTGGAGTATAGGGGGCGGGGTACTGAAGCTTTCTTT. The encoded protein is CASSLEYRGRGTEAFF.

The genes are TRBV29-1 and TRBJ2-5, with 8 positions matching TRBD1. The ends lost 4 bases at V and 4 bases at J; junction bases unmatched: 5. Germline values: CDR1 SQVTM, CDR2 ANQGSEA. CDR3 length: 13 residues. CDR3 sequence: CSVAGQGVETQYF. The CDR3 nucleotides read TGCAGCGTTGCAGGACAGGGTGTAGAGACCCAGTACTTC.

The V gene is TRBV19, the J gene TRBJ2-4; no reliable D call. The CDR3 consists of 15 residues. Trimming removed 3 bases at V and 0 bases at J, with 9 bases between. CDR1 is LNHDA, CDR2 SQIVND, per germline (reference sequence). CDR3 sequence: CASSMGQIAKNIQYF. The CDR3 region has the DNA TGTGCCAGTAGTATGGGCCAGATAGCCAAAAACATTCAGTACTTC. Combining the CDR3 with reference TRBV19 and TRBJ2-4 gives the whole variable domain DGGITQSPKYLFRKEGQNVTLSCEQNLNHDAMYWYRQDPGQGLRLIYYSQIVNDFQKGDIAEGYSVSREKKESFPLTVTSAQKNPTAFYLCASSMGQIAKNIQYFGAGTRLSVL.

The chain recombines TRBV2 with TRBJ2-4, with D perhaps matching TRBD1 (5 bases). The germline V gene has CDR1 SNHLY and CDR2 FYNNEI. V was pared by 4 bases and J by 0 bases, with 16 bases between. The CDR3 length is 17 residues. The CDR3 nucleotides are TGTGCCAGCAGTGGACGCCAGGGTGCTACAGCCAAAAACATTCAGTACTTC. Encoded protein: CASSGRQGATAKNIQYF.

The rearrangement links TRBV7-2 to TRBJ2-5; D unclear. Germline lookup yields CDR1 SGHTA and CDR2 FQGNSA. This CDR3 spans 13 amino acids. Trimming took 2 bases from V and 7 from J, leaving 11 bases between them. The CDR3 DNA follows: TGTGCCAGCAGCTTACTTTGGTGGGGGACCCAGTACTTC. It specifies CASSLLWWGTQYF.

The chain is built from TRBV2 and TRBJ2-7, with a tentative D call TRBD1 (6 bases). Germline loops: CDR1 SNHLY, CDR2 FYNNEI. V lost 3 bases and J lost 7, with 13 bases in between. The CDR3 is made up of 13 amino acids. CDR3 residues: CASSEDPGVEQYF. The CDR3 coding sequence is TGTGCCAGCAGTGAGGACCCAGGGGTTGAGCAGTACTTC.

In this sample, this clone turned up once. V gene TRBV7-9 combines with J gene TRBJ2-7; 9 nucleotides align to TRBD2. This CDR3 is built from 17 residues. CDR1 and CDR2 from the germline V gene are SEHNR and FQNEAQ (reference sequence). The trim removed 3 bases at V and 2 bases at J, leaving 11 bases unmatched. In nucleotides, the CDR3 is TGTGCCAGCAGCTTGTTTAGCGGGGGAAACCTAGCCTACGAGCAGTACTTC. Its protein product is CASSLFSGGNLAYEQYF.

This clone was counted a few times. The chain has TRBV6-1 and TRBJ1-1; TRBD1 matches at 10 bases. Per germline, CDR1 MNHNS and CDR2 SASEGT. The V segment lost 5 bases and the J segment 5 bases; nucleotides outside the gene matches: 5. The CDR3 consists of 14 residues. DNA for the CDR3: TGTGCCAGCAGTCCTCGGACAGGGGGGACTGAAGCTTTCTTT. Residues: CASSPRTGGTEAFF.

The chain employs TRBV11-3 and TRBJ2-1, with 8 nucleotides matching TRBD1. In germline, CDR1 is SGHNT, CDR2 YENEEA. Trimming at V came to 1 base and at J to 5 bases, leaving 4 bases not matched to a gene. This CDR3 has 15 residues. The CDR3 is CASSLGGQVNNEQFF. The CDR3 DNA is TGTGCCAGCAGCTTAGGGGGACAGGTTAACAATGAGCAGTTCTTC.

This clone turned up a few times. The genes are TRBV28 and TRBJ2-1, with 12 bases aligning to TRBD2. This CDR3 comprises 17 residues. Trimming took 4 bases from V and 9 from J; bases not matched to a gene: 13. The germline V gene has CDR1 MDHEN and CDR2 SYDVKM. The CDR3 DNA sequence: TGTGCCAGCAGTTCTCCGGGACTAGCGGGTATTCTGGGTGAGCAGTTCTTC. It specifies CASSSPGLAGILGEQFF.

This clone has just one count. This specimen includes other DNA sequences encoding the same CDR3. This sequence joins TRBV28 and TRBJ1-2; TRBD1 matches at 10 bases. CDR1 is MDHEN and CDR2 is SYDVKM in the germline V gene. The CDR3 has 12 residues. With 10 bases clipped from V and 4 bases from J, the junction kept 3 bases outside the gene matches. CDR3 sequence (DNA): TGTGCCACCGGGGACAGGGGCTATGGCTACACCTTC. Protein product: CATGDRGYGYTF.

This clone was seen a few times. This rearrangement joins TRBV9 to TRBJ1-4, with a weak D call TRBD1 (6 bases). Germline values: CDR1 SGDLS, CDR2 YYNGEE. Trimming shortened V by 4 bases and J by 8 bases, and 24 bases separated the two germline ends. The CDR3 extends over 17 amino acids. The CDR3 nucleotides are TGTGCCAGCAGCCCAGCGGACAGCCCACGGGAAGAGGAAAAACTGTTTTTT. Its translation: CASSPADSPREEEKLFF.

V usage is TRBV5-1 and J usage is TRBJ1-5, with D possibly matching TRBD1 (6 bases). Between the trimmed V and J ends, which lost 4 bases and 4 bases, there was a span of 15 bases. This CDR3 comprises 15 residues. The germline V gene has CDR1 SGHRS and CDR2 YFSETQ. The CDR3 DNA is TGCGCCAGCAGCCCTGAAGGGGGTTGGAATCAGCCCCAGCATTTT. Its protein product is CASSPEGGWNQPQHF.

This clone was detected a few times. The chain joins TRBV29-1 to TRBJ2-1; D remains ambiguous. The CDR3 loop spans 12 amino acids. Per the germline V gene, CDR1 is SQVTM and CDR2 is ANQGSEA. Deletions cut 4 bases from V and 7 bases from J, with 11 bases between. CDR3: CSVAPPRNEQFF. DNA for the CDR3: TGCAGCGTTGCGCCCCCAAGGAATGAGCAGTTCTTC.

The chain is built from TRBV7-2 and TRBJ2-1, with 10 bases aligning to TRBD2. The length of the CDR3 is 14 residues. Germline V gene sequence: CDR1 SGHTA, CDR2 FQGNSA. V gave up 3 bases and J gave up 6 bases; unmatched junction bases: 2. The CDR3 protein is CASSFSSGGNEQFF. DNA of the CDR3: TGTGCCAGCAGCTTCTCTAGCGGGGGCAATGAGCAGTTCTTC.

This clone has just one count. The chain recombines TRBV28 with TRBJ2-7; D uncertain. The germline V gene encodes CDR1 MDHEN and CDR2 SYDVKM. Trimming removed 2 bases at V and 4 bases at J, with 15 bases between. The CDR3 is made up of 15 amino acids. The CDR3 protein is CASSLSPAAVYEQYF. In DNA form, the CDR3 reads TGTGCCAGCAGTTTAAGTCCGGCCGCGGTTTACGAGCAGTACTTC. The whole variable domain, remainder taken from reference TRBV28 and TRBJ2-7, is DVKVTQSSRYLVKRTGEKVFLECVQDMDHENMFWYRQDPGLGLRLIYFSYDVKMKEKGDIPEGYSVSREKKERFSLILESASTNQTSMYLCASSLSPAAVYEQYFGPGTRLTVT.

The chain uses TRBV28 and TRBJ1-2, with D perhaps TRBD1 (6 bases). Germline-derived CDR1 and CDR2 are MDHEN and SYDVKM. This CDR3 is built from 16 residues. V gave up 7 bases and J gave up 5 bases, with 23 bases separating them. The DNA for the CDR3 is TGTGCCAGCACCCCAGGAAGGGGGGAAGGGAGTTATGGCTACACCTTC. Translating gives CASTPGRGEGSYGYTF.

The chain combines TRBV19 with TRBJ2-7; 10 positions agree with TRBD1. This CDR3 has 15 residues. J was trimmed by 3 bases and V by 4 bases; bases with no gene match: 6. The germline V gene has CDR1 LNHDA and CDR2 SQIVND (reference sequence). The chain's CDR3 is CASSRIGTGDYEQYF. CDR3 nucleotide sequence: TGTGCCAGTAGTAGGATCGGGACAGGGGACTACGAGCAGTACTTC.

V usage is TRBV2 and J usage is TRBJ2-3; TRBD2 agrees at 10 bases. The CDR3 is 18 amino acids. After removal of 5 bases from V and 3 bases from J, the junction contained 14 bases not matched to a gene. The germline CDR1 and CDR2 sequences are SNHLY and FYNNEI. CDR3: CASSPPGRLAGATDTQYF. The CDR3 DNA reads TGTGCCAGCAGTCCGCCGGGACGGCTAGCGGGAGCTACAGATACGCAGTATTTT.

Remarks on this clone: This sample includes further DNA sequences coding for the same CDR3. The V gene is TRBV4-1, the J gene TRBJ2-2; a possible D gene is TRBD1 (6 bases). This CDR3 comprises 15 residues. Germline assignment: CDR1 MGHRA and CDR2 YSYEKL. Trimming cost V 4 bases and J 2 bases, with 11 bases left between them. Here the CDR3 reads CASSPLGGNTGELFF. DNA of the CDR3: TGCGCCAGCAGCCCTTTAGGGGGTAACACCGGGGAGCTGTTTTTT.